The 29 T cell receptor beta chains in this list originate from one sample, sequenced in a study of T cell repertoires in cytomegalovirus infection. TCRdb redid the calling of the reads with MiXCR, one entry per CDR3 protein. The table includes 490,000 or so distinct CDR3 sequences, approximately 11% detected once. Sequenced sample: PBMCs. Receptors originate from a human donor in good health (CMV status not recorded). Some clones in this sample may be carry-over from other donors' samples.

At least ten counts were recorded for this clonotype. J is TRBJ2-2 and V is TRBV7-6; 7 bases agree with TRBD1. Germline CDR1 is SGHVS and CDR2 is FNYEAQ. The CDR3 consists of 16 residues. V shed 3 bases and J 1 base; nucleotides not matched to a gene: 5. CDR3 DNA: TGTGCCAGCAGCTTTCCTCAGGGGGTGAACACCGGGGAGCTGTTTTTT. Translated, it gives CASSFPQGVNTGELFF.

This clonotype was seen ten or more times. V and J are TRBV4-1 and TRBJ2-7; the D gene is possibly TRBD2 (5 bases). Per germline, CDR1 MGHRA and CDR2 YSYEKL. The V and J ends lost 6 bases and 7 bases respectively, with 22 bases between them. The CDR3 sequence is 15 residues long. CDR3 residues: CASSLAPGSTVEQYF. The CDR3 coding sequence is TGCGCCAGCAGTCTTGCCCCGGGGAGTACGGTGGAGCAGTACTTC.

This clonotype was seen more than once but under ten times. The chain carries TRBV20-1 and TRBJ2-7, with 13 positions matching TRBD2. Germline loops: CDR1 DFQATT, CDR2 SNEGSKA (reference sequence). The CDR3 loop spans 14 amino acids. V dropped 6 bases and J dropped 4; count of bases not matched to a gene: 6. The CDR3 bases are TGCAGTGCCACAGGGACTAGCGGGATGTACGAGCAGTACTTC. It codes for CSATGTSGMYEQYF.

This clonotype has a count of ten or more. This sequence joins TRBV4-2 and TRBJ1-5; a possible D gene is TRBD1 (5 bases). The CDR3 covers 20 residues. V was trimmed by 3 bases and J by 3 bases, leaving 27 bases between them. CDR1 and CDR2 (germline): LGHNA, YNFKEQ. CDR3 sequence reads: CASSQMGGPHYSLDNQPQHF. CDR3 nucleotide sequence: TGTGCCAGCAGCCAGATGGGGGGACCTCATTACTCCCTGGACAATCAGCCCCAGCATTTT.

At least ten counts were recorded for this clonotype. This rearrangement joins TRBV7-3 to TRBJ2-3, with unresolved D. CDR1 and CDR2 from the germline V gene are SGHTA and FQGTGA. The V end was cut by 2 bases, the J end by 3 bases, with 12 bases between. The CDR3 is made up of 15 amino acids. The DNA for the CDR3 is TGTGCCAGCAGCTTAGAAGGCATTCGGACAGATACGCAGTATTTT. Translating it yields CASSLEGIRTDTQYF.

In this sample, this clonotype turned up many times. The chain is built from TRBV7-2 and TRBJ2-7; 7 bases are shared with TRBD2. Germline values: CDR1 SGHTA, CDR2 FQGNSA. The CDR3 runs to 16 residues. V gave up 5 bases and J gave up 0 bases; unmatched junction bases: 10. The CDR3 spells CASSKWGGMSSYEQYF. The CDR3 DNA reads as TGTGCCAGCAGCAAATGGGGGGGGATGAGCTCCTACGAGCAGTACTTC.

This clonotype was detected many times. The chain uses TRBV25-1 and TRBJ2-7; D not certain. The CDR3 consists of 14 residues. CDR1 MGHDK and CDR2 SYGVNS come from the germline V gene. With 4 bases removed from V and 2 bases from J, the gap between germline ends came to 12 bases. CDR3: CASSGNTYPYEQYF. DNA of the CDR3: TGTGCCAGCAGTGGCAATACTTATCCCTACGAGCAGTACTTC.

This sequence joins TRBV29-1 and TRBJ2-7; D ambiguous. Germline CDR1 is SQVTM and CDR2 is ANQGSEA. Trimming removed 7 bases at V and 2 bases at J, with 15 bases between. This CDR3 contains 13 residues. The CDR3 nucleotides are TGCAGCGGGTCGAAGTGCGGACCCTACGAGCAGTACTTC. It encodes CSGSKCGPYEQYF.

This clonotype has only one observation. V is TRBV5-1 and J is TRBJ1-6; perhaps TRBD1 as D (5 bases). Trimming removed 3 bases from V and 6 bases from J, with 10 bases in between. The CDR3 is made up of 14 amino acids. Germline loops: CDR1 SGHRS, CDR2 YFSETQ. This CDR3 is CASSSWGGNSPLHF. In DNA form, the CDR3 reads TGCGCCAGCAGCTCATGGGGGGGTAATTCACCCCTCCACTTT.

This CDR3 is CASSFPTGATNYGYTF. CDR3 nucleotides: TGTGCCAGCAGTTTTCCGACAGGAGCCACTAACTATGGCTACACCTTC. The rearrangement links TRBV28 to TRBJ1-2, with D perhaps TRBD1 (6 bases). The CDR3 consists of 16 residues. The V end was cut by 3 bases, the J end by 0 bases, with 14 bases between. The germline gives CDR1 MDHEN, CDR2 SYDVKM.

About this clonotype itself: This may come from a read error, since a much larger clone is one base off. The CDR3 is CASSVAGTGNTGELFF. The CDR3 nucleotides are TGTGCCAGCAGCGTAGCCGGGACAGGGAACACCGGGGAGCTGTTTTTT. The rearrangement joins TRBV9 to TRBJ2-2; 8 bases map to TRBD1. The CDR3 is 16 amino acids. From germline, CDR1 is SGDLS and CDR2 YYNGEE. V was pared by 0 bases and J by 1 base, with 2 bases of the junction left unmatched.

This clonotype turned up a few times. The chain links TRBV10-3 to TRBJ2-7; D not resolved. Germline CDR1 reads ENHRY; CDR2 reads SYGVKD. The CDR3 sequence is 13 residues long. V lost 7 bases, J lost 2 bases, and 12 bases lay in between. The CDR3 DNA reads TGTGCCATCACCGACGGATTCGCCTACGAGCAGTACTTC. This translates into CAITDGFAYEQYF.

The V and J genes are TRBV20-1 and TRBJ2-7; D remains ambiguous. Germline V gene lookup returns CDR1 DFQATT and CDR2 SNEGSKA (reference sequence). V gave up 6 bases and J gave up 2 bases, with 17 bases separating them. The CDR3 totals 14 residues. The CDR3 DNA follows: TGCAGTGCCACGCTAACCCAGGTGACCTACGAGCAGTACTTC. It codes for CSATLTQVTYEQYF.

This clonotype was seen at least ten times. V gene TRBV29-1 combines with J gene TRBJ2-7; D possibly corresponds to TRBD1 (6 bases). V lost 6 bases and J lost 0, with 12 bases in between. In germline, CDR1 is SQVTM, CDR2 ANQGSEA. The length of the CDR3 is 13 residues. The CDR3 loop is CSVAYRVSYEQYF. The CDR3 region has the DNA TGCAGCGTGGCGTACAGGGTCTCCTACGAGCAGTACTTC.

This chain uses TRBV15 with TRBJ2-3, with 12 nucleotides matching TRBD2. There are 15 residues in the CDR3. Germline V gene data show CDR1 as LNHNV and CDR2 as YYDKDF (reference sequence). The ends lost 1 base at V and 8 bases at J; junction bases unmatched: 4. The CDR3 nucleotides read TGTGCCACCAGCAGAGCACTAGCGGGGGGAGCTACGCAGTATTTT. This codes for CATSRALAGGATQYF.

At least ten counts were recorded for this clonotype. The rearrangement links TRBV5-5 to TRBJ2-1; D not resolved. Germline values: CDR1 SGHKS, CDR2 YYEKEE (reference sequence). CDR3 size: 12 residues. Trimming took 2 bases from V and 8 from J, leaving 8 bases between them. CDR3 residues: CASSFSSDEQFF. CDR3 nucleotides: TGTGCCAGCAGCTTTTCCAGCGATGAGCAGTTCTTC.

This clonotype was detected many times. The chain links TRBV6-1 to TRBJ1-2; TRBD1 might be the D (5 bases). From germline, CDR1 is MNHNS and CDR2 SASEGT. Trimming left V 2 bases short and J 4 bases short, with 11 bases between. The CDR3 consists of 14 residues. The CDR3 reads CASSENEGLYGYTF. The CDR3 DNA reads TGTGCCAGCAGTGAAAATGAGGGACTCTATGGCTACACCTTC.

V usage is TRBV5-1 and J usage is TRBJ2-2; 11 positions agree with TRBD2. The CDR3 extends over 16 amino acids. CDR1 SGHRS and CDR2 YFSETQ come from the germline V gene. With 4 bases clipped from V and 5 bases from J, the junction kept 7 bases outside the gene matches. Here the CDR3 reads CASSVTSGSETGELFF. The CDR3 DNA sequence: TGCGCCAGCAGCGTAACTAGCGGGAGTGAGACCGGGGAGCTGTTTTTT.

The rearrangement uses TRBV10-3 and TRBJ2-7; 9 bases are a match to TRBD1. V gave up 2 bases and J gave up 4 bases; unmatched junction bases: 6. From germline, CDR1 is ENHRY and CDR2 SYGVKD. This CDR3 has 15 amino acids. CDR3 in DNA: TGTGCCATCAGTGAGCCCCCGGGACAGGGTTACGAGCAGTACTTC. Translation gives CAISEPPGQGYEQYF.

This clonotype was counted at least ten times. The V and J genes are TRBV6-1 and TRBJ2-3; 10 nucleotides agree with TRBD1. The CDR3 runs 15 residues. The germline V gene encodes CDR1 MNHNS and CDR2 SASEGT. After removal of 6 bases from V and 4 bases from J, the junction contained 7 bases not matched to a gene. The CDR3 region is CASRPDRGQADTQYF. In nucleotides, the CDR3 is TGTGCCAGCAGACCAGACAGGGGGCAGGCAGATACGCAGTATTTT.

This clonotype was counted many times. The rearrangement joins TRBV2 to TRBJ2-7; D assignment may be TRBD1 or TRBD2 (6 bases each). Trimming took off 6 bases at V and 4 bases at J, with 16 bases between the two ends. This CDR3 has 14 amino acids. CDR1 and CDR2 from the germline V gene are SNHLY and FYNNEI. The CDR3: CASSAEGGPYEQYF. CDR3 DNA sequence: TGTGCCAGCAGCGCCGAGGGGGGCCCTTACGAGCAGTACTTC.

This clonotype came up many times. The gene calls are TRBV7-9 and TRBJ2-1; D gene unclear. The CDR3 extends over 13 amino acids. V was cut by 3 bases and J by 4 bases, with 7 bases left in between. Germline CDR1 and CDR2: SEHNR and FQNEAQ (reference sequence). The CDR3 nucleotides are TGTGCCAGCAGCTTTGACTTATACAATGAGCAGTTCTTC. This codes for CASSFDLYNEQFF.

The chain is built from TRBV9 and TRBJ1-6; TRBD1 matches at 8 bases. Germline V gives CDR1 SGDLS, CDR2 YYNGEE. Trimming took 4 bases from V and 6 from J; bases not matched to a gene: 6. The CDR3 is made up of 15 amino acids. The CDR3 DNA reads TGTGCCAGCAGCTCTCGGACAGGGAGTAATTCACCCCTCCACTTT. Residues: CASSSRTGSNSPLHF.

This clonotype was seen many times. CDR3 amino acids: CASSEALRLAGFRVEQFF. CDR3 nucleotide sequence: TGTGCCAGCAGTGAAGCGCTTCGACTAGCGGGTTTCCGCGTTGAGCAGTTCTTC. This chain joins TRBV6-1 and TRBJ2-1, with 10 bases lining up with TRBD2. Looked up from germline, CDR1 is MNHNS and CDR2 is SASEGT. The CDR3 has 18 amino acids. Germline trimming cut 0 bases from V and 9 bases from J; bases unmatched to any gene: 14.

This clonotype was counted at least ten times. This chain connects TRBV11-2 to TRBJ2-5, with TRBD2 matching 10 bases. Trimming at V came to 2 bases and at J to 1 base, leaving 4 bases not matched to a gene. The germline CDR1 and CDR2 sequences are SGHAT and FQNNGV. There are 16 residues in the CDR3. CDR3: CASSLISGGVQETQYF. The CDR3 DNA sequence: TGTGCCAGCAGCTTAATCAGCGGGGGGGTCCAAGAGACCCAGTACTTC.

The V and J genes are TRBV5-1 and TRBJ2-2, with TRBD2 matching over 7 bases. The CDR3 is 15 residues long. Germline CDR1 is SGHRS and CDR2 is YFSETQ. V gave up 6 bases and J gave up 5 bases; unmatched junction bases: 10. The CDR3 region is CASKIGGSWTGELFF. As DNA, the CDR3 is TGCGCCAGCAAGATTGGCGGGAGTTGGACCGGGGAGCTGTTTTTT.

This clonotype was counted at least ten times. This chain joins TRBV2 and TRBJ2-1, with 9 bases that match TRBD2. Losses at the gene ends were 8 bases for V and 9 bases for J; bases not matched to a gene: 5. CDR3 length: 12 amino acids. Germline CDR1 reads SNHLY; CDR2 reads FYNNEI. As DNA, the CDR3 is TGTGCCAGCGGGCGGGAGGGTGGTGAGCAGTTCTTC. It encodes CASGREGGEQFF.

This clonotype came up many times. The V gene is TRBV19, the J gene TRBJ2-2; TRBD2 agrees at 12 bases. Germline lookup yields CDR1 LNHDA and CDR2 SQIVND (reference sequence). The CDR3 is made up of 18 amino acids. Losses at the gene ends were 6 bases for V and 7 bases for J; bases not matched to a gene: 15. This CDR3 is CASSSGTSGLPAGGELFF. The CDR3 bases are TGTGCCAGTAGCTCCGGGACTAGCGGGCTCCCGGCGGGCGGGGAGCTGTTTTTT.

There are many counts of this clonotype. This chain uses TRBV10-3 with TRBJ2-7, with TRBD2 matching over 8 bases. The CDR3 is 17 residues long. CDR1 is ENHRY, CDR2 SYGVKD, per germline. The ends lost 2 bases at V and 2 bases at J; junction bases unmatched: 11. CDR3 amino acids: CAISEAPLAEGTYEQYF. Written as DNA, the CDR3 is TGTGCCATCAGTGAGGCCCCACTAGCGGAGGGGACCTACGAGCAGTACTTC.